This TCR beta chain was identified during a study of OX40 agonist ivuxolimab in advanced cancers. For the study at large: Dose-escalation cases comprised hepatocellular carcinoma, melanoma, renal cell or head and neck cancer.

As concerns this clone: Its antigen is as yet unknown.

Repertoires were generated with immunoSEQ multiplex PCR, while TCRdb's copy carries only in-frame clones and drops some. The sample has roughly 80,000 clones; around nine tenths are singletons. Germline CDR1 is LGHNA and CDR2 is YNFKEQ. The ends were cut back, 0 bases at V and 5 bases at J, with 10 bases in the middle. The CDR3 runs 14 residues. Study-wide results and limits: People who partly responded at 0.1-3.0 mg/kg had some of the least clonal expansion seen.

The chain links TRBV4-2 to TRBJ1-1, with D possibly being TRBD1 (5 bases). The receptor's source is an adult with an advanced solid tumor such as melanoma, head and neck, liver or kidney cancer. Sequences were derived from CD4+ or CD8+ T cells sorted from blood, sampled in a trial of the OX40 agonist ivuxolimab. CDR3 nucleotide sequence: TGTGCCAGCAGCCAAGACCCAAGGGGTACTGAAGCTTTCTTT. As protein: CASSQDPRGTEAFF.